This T cell receptor beta chain was identified during a study of blood T cell repertoires in COVID-19 (dated by TCRdb to about 2020). General notes on the study: Samples covering the acute and convalescent phases of COVID-19 were provided by collaborators in the United States, Italy and Spain. The material from the prospective study consisted of cDNA or gDNA derived from T cells, B-cell-depleted T cells, or PBMCs. The dataset comprised deeply sampled blood TCRbeta repertoires from subjects exposed to, actively infected with, or recovered from COVID-19. The repertoires were released in a freely available public database meant as a resource for research on the immune response to SARS-CoV-2. Samples were obtained from the ongoing ImmuneRACE study (first 160 participants) and from some 1,200 subjects provided by 6 global collaborators. Sample metadata almost always included a de-identified subject ID, COVID-19 status, age in years and sex. Where available, HLA class I and class II types were obtained from metadata supplied by the sample provider rather than from assay-based typing. General conclusions and limits of the study: Clinical and demographic metadata were provided uncurated, with the amount varying by source and participant.

As for this clone: No cognate antigen has been identified for it. There are no base qualities to consult, and no much larger clone falls within one base.

Collaborating institutions collected whole blood in K2EDTA tubes following their own protocols. For TCRbeta analysis, collaborators shipped samples in one of three forms: frozen whole blood, isolated PBMCs, or DNA extracted from either of those sample types. The CDR3 starts with the cysteine, ends with the phenylalanine, and has 13 residues. Just CDR3 DNA is preserved here, 39 bases in frame from base 1. The germline V gene supplies CDR1 MDHEN and CDR2 SYDVKM. At the junction V is shortened by 3 bases and J by 2 bases, with 7 bases in between. TCRbeta CDR3 regions were amplified from genomic DNA by means of the immunoSEQ Assay, a bias-controlled multiplex PCR. Concerning the study's data processing: Nucleated cell counts per sample were estimated from amplification of reference gene primers within the assay. To quantify the absolute abundance of each unique TCRbeta CDR3 rearrangement, sequence reads were collapsed and filtered. For each sample, productive Simpson clonality was calculated by taking the square root of Simpson's diversity index across productive rearrangements. TCRdb retrieved this table from immuneACCESS and kept in-frame rearrangements only. Not all clones are present; in checked studies, unresolved V genes account for under half, and no reason is known for the remainder. Clonal size and the V and J genes are those of that table, whereas D and trimming came from the DNA. The table for this sample lists around 100,000 clones; approximately 69% of them were counted only once. The ten largest clonotypes hold less than 6.5% of the sample.

This receptor chain uses TRBV28 and TRBJ1-2; no D gene can be assigned with confidence. Material: peripheral blood. The source of this sequence is a man at least 80 years old with acute or convalescent COVID-19. CDR3 loop: CASSFGGNYGYTF. The base sequence is TGTGCCAGCAGTTTCGGCGGAAACTATGGCTACACCTTC.